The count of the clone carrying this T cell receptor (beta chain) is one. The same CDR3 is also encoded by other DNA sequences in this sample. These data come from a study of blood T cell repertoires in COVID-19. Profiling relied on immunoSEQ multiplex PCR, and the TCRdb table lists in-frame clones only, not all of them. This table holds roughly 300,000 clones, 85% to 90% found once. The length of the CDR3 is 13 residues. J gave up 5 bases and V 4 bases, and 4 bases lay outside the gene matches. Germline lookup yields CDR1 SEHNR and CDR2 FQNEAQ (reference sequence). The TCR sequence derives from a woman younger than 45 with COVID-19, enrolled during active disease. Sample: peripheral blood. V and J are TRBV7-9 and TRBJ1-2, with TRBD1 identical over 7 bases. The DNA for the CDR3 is TGTGCCAGCAGCTCGACAGGGTTTTATGGCTACACCTTC. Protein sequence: CASSSTGFYGYTF.